The clone carrying this TCR beta chain appeared once. The data were obtained in a study of blood T cell repertoires in COVID-19. The method was immunoSEQ multiplex PCR; TCRdb's version includes in-frame clones alone and lacks a portion of them. The sample has about 240,000 clones; over 80% are singletons. Trimming cost V 2 bases and J 1 base, with 15 bases left between them. This CDR3 is built from 17 residues. From germline, CDR1 is SGHAT and CDR2 FQNNGV. The sequenced material came from peripheral blood. The rearrangement links TRBV11-2 to TRBJ2-1, with D tentatively TRBD1 (7 bases). The sequence was collected from a woman aged 60-75 years with active or convalescent COVID-19. The CDR3 spells CASSLRVQGGSYNEQFF. DNA of the CDR3: TGTGCCAGCAGCTTAAGGGTCCAGGGGGGTTCCTACAATGAGCAGTTCTTC.